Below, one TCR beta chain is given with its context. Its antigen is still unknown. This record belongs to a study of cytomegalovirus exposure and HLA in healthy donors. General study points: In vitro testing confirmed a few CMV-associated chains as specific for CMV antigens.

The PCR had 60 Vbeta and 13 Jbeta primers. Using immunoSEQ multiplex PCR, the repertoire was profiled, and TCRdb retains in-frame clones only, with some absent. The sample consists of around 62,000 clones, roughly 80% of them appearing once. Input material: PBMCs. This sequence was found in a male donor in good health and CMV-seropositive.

The CDR3 protein is CASTRFGFEAFF. In DNA form, the CDR3 reads TGTGCCAGCACCCGATTCGGGTTCGAAGCTTTCTTT. The J gene is TRBJ1-1, the V gene TRBV28; no firm D call. Germline V gene lookup returns CDR1 MDHEN and CDR2 SYDVKM. V was shortened by 7 bases and J by 8 bases, with 14 bases between the two germline ends. CDR3 length: 12 residues.